This note documents a single T cell receptor beta chain sequence. The antigen remains undetermined. The data stem from a study of T cell responses to AZD1222 COVID-19 vaccine. Across the study: Pooling covered second doses at about 4 or about 12 weeks. General observations from the study: Once two AZD1222 doses were given, Spike-specific TCR breadth and depth went up. The study found vaccine-associated CD4 TCRs spanning spike, dominant at 160-218 and 743-854.

The CDR3 covers 16 residues. Germline V CDR1 and CDR2: KGHSH, LQKENI. V gave up 0 bases and J gave up 6 bases, with 18 bases separating them. Method: immunoSEQ multiplex PCR; TCRdb's copy keeps in-frame clones and lacks some. Of some 70,000 clones listed, over 80% are singletons. V gene TRBV18 combines with J gene TRBJ2-7, with D tentatively TRBD1 (5 bases). This receptor was obtained from an adult in good health. The source material was peripheral blood, sampled on day 0 of AZD1222 vaccination. CDR3 protein: CASSPPMRQGVGEQYF. CDR3 bases: TGTGCCAGCTCACCACCTATGAGGCAGGGTGTGGGCGAGCAGTACTTC.